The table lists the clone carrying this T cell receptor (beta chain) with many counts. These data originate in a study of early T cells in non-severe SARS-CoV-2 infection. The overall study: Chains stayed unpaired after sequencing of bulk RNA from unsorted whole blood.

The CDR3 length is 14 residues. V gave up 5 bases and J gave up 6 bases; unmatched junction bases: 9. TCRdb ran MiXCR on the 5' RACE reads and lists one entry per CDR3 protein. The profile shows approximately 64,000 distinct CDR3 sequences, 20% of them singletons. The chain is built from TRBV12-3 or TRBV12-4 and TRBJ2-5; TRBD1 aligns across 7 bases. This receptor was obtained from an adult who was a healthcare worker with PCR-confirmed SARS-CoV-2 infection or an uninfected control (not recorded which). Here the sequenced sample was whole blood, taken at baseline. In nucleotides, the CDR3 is TGTGCCAGCAGTCACCACAGGGGTGTAAAGACCCAGTACTTC. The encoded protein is CASSHHRGVKTQYF.